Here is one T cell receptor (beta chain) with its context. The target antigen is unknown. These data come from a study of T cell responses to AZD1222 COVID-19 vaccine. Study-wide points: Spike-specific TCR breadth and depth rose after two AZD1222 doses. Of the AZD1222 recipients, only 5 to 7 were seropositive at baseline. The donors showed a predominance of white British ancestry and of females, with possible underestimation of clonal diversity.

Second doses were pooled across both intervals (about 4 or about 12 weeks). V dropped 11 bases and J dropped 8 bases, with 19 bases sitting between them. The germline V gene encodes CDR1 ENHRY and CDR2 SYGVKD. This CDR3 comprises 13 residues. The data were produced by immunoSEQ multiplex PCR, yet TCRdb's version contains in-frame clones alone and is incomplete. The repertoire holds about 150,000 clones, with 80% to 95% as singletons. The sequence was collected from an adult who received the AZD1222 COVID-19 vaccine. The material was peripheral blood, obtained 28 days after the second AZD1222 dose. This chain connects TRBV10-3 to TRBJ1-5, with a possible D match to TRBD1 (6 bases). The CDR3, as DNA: TGTGCCTCGAGGGGGAGGCCACTGGAGCCCCAGCATTTT. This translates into CASRGRPLEPQHF.